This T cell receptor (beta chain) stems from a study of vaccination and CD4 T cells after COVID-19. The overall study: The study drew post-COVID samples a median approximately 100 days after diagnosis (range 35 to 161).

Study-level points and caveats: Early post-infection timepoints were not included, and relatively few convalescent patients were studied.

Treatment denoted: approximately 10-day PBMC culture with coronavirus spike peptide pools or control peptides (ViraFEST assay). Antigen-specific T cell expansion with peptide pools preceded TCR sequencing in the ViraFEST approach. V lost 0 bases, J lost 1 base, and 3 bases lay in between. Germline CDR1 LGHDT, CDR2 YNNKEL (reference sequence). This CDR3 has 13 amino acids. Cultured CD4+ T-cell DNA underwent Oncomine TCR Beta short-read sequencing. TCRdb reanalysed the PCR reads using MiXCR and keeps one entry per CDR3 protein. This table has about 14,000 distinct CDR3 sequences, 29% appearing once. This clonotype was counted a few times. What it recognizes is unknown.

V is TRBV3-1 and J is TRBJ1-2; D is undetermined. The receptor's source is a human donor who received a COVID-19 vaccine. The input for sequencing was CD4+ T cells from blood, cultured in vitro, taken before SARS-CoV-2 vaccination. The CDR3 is CASSQEGNYGYTF. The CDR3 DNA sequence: TGTGCCAGCAGCCAAGAGGGTAACTATGGCTACACCTTC.